The 25 T cell receptor beta chains listed next were all sequenced from one sample in a study of blood T cell repertoires in COVID-19 (dated by TCRdb to about 2020). Libraries were built with the immunoSEQ multiplex PCR assay. TCRdb took this table from immuneACCESS and kept in-frame rearrangements with V and J called. Such tables lack part of the clones; where checked against another copy, unresolved V genes explain under half of the gap, and the rest is unexplained. The sample has over 200,000 clones on record, about 91% of them singletons. Approximately 1.2% of the sample goes to the ten largest clones. Source material: peripheral blood. These receptor sequences come from a man younger than 45 with acute or convalescent COVID-19.

The V gene is TRBV19, the J gene TRBJ2-1; the match to TRBD2 covers 9 bases. Germline V gene sequence: CDR1 LNHDA, CDR2 SQIVND (reference sequence). CDR3 length equals 15 residues. The J segment lost 7 bases and the V segment lost 2 bases, leaving 6 bases of the junction unmatched. CDR3 nucleotide sequence: TGTGCCAGTAGTATACAAGCGGGGGGTGCGAATGAGCAGTTCTTC. Its translation: CASSIQAGGANEQFF.

The rearrangement joins TRBV7-6 to TRBJ2-5; D is uncertain. V lost 2 bases and J lost 3, with 4 bases in between. Germline assignment: CDR1 SGHVS and CDR2 FNYEAQ. CDR3 size: 12 residues. Written as DNA, the CDR3 is TGTGCCAGCAGCTTAACGGAAGAGACCCAGTACTTC. Translated: CASSLTEETQYF.

The chain employs TRBV9 and TRBJ2-3, with D tentatively TRBD1 (6 bases). V was trimmed by 2 bases and J by 2 bases, leaving 21 bases between them. This CDR3 spans 18 amino acids. Germline V gene lookup returns CDR1 SGDLS and CDR2 YYNGEE. CDR3 amino acids: CASSVLGIRGTLTDTQYF. CDR3 bases: TGTGCCAGCAGCGTTCTAGGGATAAGGGGGACCCTCACAGATACGCAGTATTTT.

The chain uses TRBV12-3 or TRBV12-4 and TRBJ2-1; D might be TRBD1 (6 bases). This CDR3 comprises 11 residues. V was cut by 6 bases and J by 13 bases, with 13 bases left in between. CDR3 amino acids: CASRTSGEQFF. For the CDR3, the DNA is TGTGCCAGCAGGACCTCAGGGGAACAGTTCTTC.

In regard to this clone: Other DNA sequences within the sample encode an identical CDR3. This rearrangement joins TRBV4-1 to TRBJ1-1, with D perhaps TRBD1 (6 bases). The CDR3 consists of 15 residues. CDR1 and CDR2 from the germline V gene are MGHRA and YSYEKL. V lost 2 bases and J lost 1, with 11 bases in between. The CDR3 region has the DNA TGCGCCAGCAGCCAAACAGGGACCGGGAACACTGAAGCTTTCTTT. Residues: CASSQTGTGNTEAFF.

J is TRBJ1-1 and V is TRBV5-1; TRBD1 matches 8 bases. This CDR3 is built from 14 residues. Germline lookup yields CDR1 SGHRS and CDR2 YFSETQ. After removal of 7 bases from V and 0 bases from J, the junction contained 5 bases not matched to a gene. CDR3 sequence reads: CASHRGDMNTEAFF. The CDR3 bases are TGCGCCAGCCACAGGGGGGATATGAACACTGAAGCTTTCTTT.

V and J are TRBV2 and TRBJ2-5; D may be TRBD1 (5 bases). The CDR3 is 15 residues long. Trimming cost V 2 bases and J 4 bases, with 14 bases left between them. From germline, CDR1 is SNHLY and CDR2 FYNNEI. This CDR3 reads CASSEKVVRGETQYF. The CDR3 coding sequence is TGTGCCAGCAGTGAAAAGGTTGTTAGGGGAGAGACCCAGTACTTC.

The chain links TRBV28 to TRBJ1-5, with TRBD1 as a possible D gene (6 bases). V was cut by 6 bases and J by 7 bases, with 13 bases left in between. Germline-derived CDR1 and CDR2 are MDHEN and SYDVKM. This CDR3 comprises 13 residues. CDR3 coding DNA: TGTGCCAGCAGGGACAGCCTCAGGCAGCCCCAGCATTTT. It codes for CASRDSLRQPQHF.

The table lists this clone with a count of one. This chain links TRBV18 with TRBJ1-5; 11 bases are a match to TRBD1. Per the germline V gene, CDR1 is KGHSH and CDR2 is LQKENI. The CDR3 totals 15 residues. Trimming removed 6 bases from V and 5 bases from J; junction bases left unmatched: 6. CDR3 in DNA: TGTGCCAGCTCGCCAGGGACAGGGGGACATCAGCCCCAGCATTTT. It specifies CASSPGTGGHQPQHF.

The chain couples TRBV6-6 to TRBJ1-5; 7 positions agree with TRBD1. V shed 6 bases, J shed 3 bases, and the junction held 8 bases outside the gene matches. Per germline, CDR1 MNHNY and CDR2 SVGAGI (reference sequence). This CDR3 contains 15 residues. The CDR3 sequence: CASSQDDRDNQPQHF. CDR3 nucleotide sequence: TGTGCCAGCAGCCAAGATGACAGGGACAATCAGCCCCAGCATTTT.

There are a few counts of this clone. V usage is TRBV29-1 and J usage is TRBJ2-3; 11 bases are a match to TRBD1. Per germline, CDR1 SQVTM and CDR2 ANQGSEA. CDR3 length: 14 amino acids. J lost 4 bases, V lost 7 bases, and 7 bases had no gene match. The CDR3 reads CSARTGGLADTQYF. The CDR3 DNA follows: TGCAGCGCAAGGACAGGGGGCCTGGCAGATACGCAGTATTTT.

CDR3 in DNA: TGTGCCAGCAGTACAAGGGGCAACTATGGCTACACCTTC. Protein product: CASSTRGNYGYTF. The gene calls are TRBV27 and TRBJ1-2; D possibly corresponds to TRBD1 (5 bases). The CDR3 runs to 13 residues. CDR1 is MNHEY and CDR2 is SMNVEV in the germline V gene (reference sequence). Trimming left V 5 bases short and J 2 bases short, with 9 bases between.

This clone was detected a few times. The chain links TRBV5-4 to TRBJ2-1, with D hard to call. Per germline, CDR1 SGHNT and CDR2 YYREEE (reference sequence). The CDR3 runs to 13 residues. Trimming took off 3 bases at V and 5 bases at J, with 9 bases between the two ends. CDR3 sequence reads: CASSSDTHNEQFF. The CDR3 coding sequence is TGTGCCAGCAGCTCCGACACACACAATGAGCAGTTCTTC.

This chain links TRBV7-9 with TRBJ1-5; D remains unclear. This CDR3 spans 14 amino acids. Germline CDR1 is SEHNR and CDR2 is FQNEAQ (reference sequence). Trimming took off 5 bases at V and 6 bases at J, with 14 bases between the two ends. In DNA, the CDR3 is TGTGCCAGCAGCCGAGGAGAGGCAAGTCAGCCCCAGCATTTT. Translating it yields CASSRGEASQPQHF. The complete variable domain, with remaining parts taken from reference TRBV7-9 and TRBJ1-5, reads DTGVSQNPRHKITKRGQNVTFRCDPISEHNRLYWYRQTLGQGPEFLTYFQNEAQLEKSRLLSDRFSAERPKGSFSTLEIQRTEQGDSAMYLCASSRGEASQPQHFGDGTRLSIL.

This chain's CDR3 is CASSLQLDSYEQYF. DNA for the CDR3: TGTGCCAGCAGCCTACAATTAGACAGCTACGAGCAGTACTTC. V is TRBV9 and J is TRBJ2-7; TRBD1 might be the D (5 bases). Deletions cut 4 bases from V and 3 bases from J, with 14 bases between. This CDR3 comprises 14 residues. Germline V gene lookup returns CDR1 SGDLS and CDR2 YYNGEE.

The rearrangement uses TRBV18 and TRBJ2-3; 16 nucleotides agree with TRBD2. CDR1 is KGHSH, CDR2 LQKENI, per germline. With 1 base clipped from V and 3 bases from J, the junction kept 7 bases outside the gene matches. This CDR3 contains 19 residues. Written as DNA, the CDR3 is TGTGCCAGCTCACCACTGGGACTAGCGGGGGGGCTCGAGACAGATACGCAGTATTTT. Translating it yields CASSPLGLAGGLETDTQYF.

This rearrangement joins TRBV3-1 (or the pseudogene TRBV3-2) to TRBJ2-7, with 7 positions matching TRBD2. CDR3 length equals 12 residues. The ends lost 8 bases at V and 4 bases at J; junction bases unmatched: 5. CDR1 and CDR2 (germline): LGHDT, YNNKEL (reference sequence). The CDR3 loop reads CASGLVGYEQYF. The CDR3 DNA is TGTGCCAGCGGACTAGTTGGGTACGAGCAGTACTTC.

This chain links TRBV28 with TRBJ1-2, with D perhaps TRBD1 (5 bases). The CDR3 spans 14 residues. V dropped 4 bases and J dropped 3 bases, with 12 bases sitting between them. In germline, CDR1 is MDHEN, CDR2 SYDVKM. The CDR3 reads CASSSPGVDYGYTF. As DNA, the CDR3 is TGTGCCAGCAGTTCCCCGGGGGTCGACTATGGCTACACCTTC.

This rearrangement joins TRBV5-6 to TRBJ2-3, with unresolved D. This CDR3 region has 15 residues. From germline, CDR1 is SGHDT and CDR2 YYEEEE. Trimming removed 0 bases at V and 0 bases at J, with 8 bases between. CDR3 DNA: TGTGCCAGCAGCTTGGGGTATACTAGCACAGATACGCAGTATTTT. Translating it yields CASSLGYTSTDTQYF.

The rearrangement joins TRBV5-4 to TRBJ2-3; 11 bases are a match to TRBD2. The J segment lost 4 bases and the V segment lost 0 bases, leaving 7 bases of the junction unmatched. CDR1 SGHNT and CDR2 YYREEE come from the germline V gene (reference sequence). The CDR3 extends over 17 amino acids. In DNA form, the CDR3 reads TGTGCCAGCAGCTTGGATGGGACTAGCGGTAATTCAGATACGCAGTATTTT. It codes for CASSLDGTSGNSDTQYF.

A single count supports this clone. The chain recombines TRBV10-2 with TRBJ2-3, with TRBD2 matching over 10 bases. Germline trimming cut 3 bases from V and 14 bases from J; bases unmatched to any gene: 14. This CDR3 is 15 amino acids long. CDR1 and CDR2 from the germline V gene are WSHSY and SAAADI. CDR3 nucleotides: TGCGCCAGCAGTGACTCCGGACTAGCGGTAACCAGGGGGTATTTT. The encoded protein is CASSDSGLAVTRGYF.

This chain links TRBV27 with TRBJ2-7, with 8 bases matching TRBD1. The germline V gene has CDR1 MNHEY and CDR2 SMNVEV (reference sequence). The ends lost 5 bases at V and 0 bases at J; junction bases unmatched: 9. The CDR3 runs to 16 residues. The chain's CDR3 is CASSPTAGGASYEQYF. Written as DNA, the CDR3 is TGTGCCAGCAGTCCGACGGCAGGGGGCGCCTCCTACGAGCAGTACTTC.

The chain recombines TRBV5-1 with TRBJ2-4, with a weak D call TRBD2 (5 bases). This CDR3 spans 15 amino acids. The germline V and J ends were trimmed by 0 bases and 9 bases, with 16 bases remaining between them. From germline, CDR1 is SGHRS and CDR2 YFSETQ. The CDR3 loop reads CASSLAQVPSGIQYF. CDR3 nucleotide sequence: TGCGCCAGCAGCTTGGCTCAGGTACCCAGCGGCATTCAGTACTTC.

V is TRBV6-6 and J is TRBJ1-2; D not resolved. The CDR3 sequence is 16 residues long. Germline V gene sequence: CDR1 MNHNY, CDR2 SVGAGI (reference sequence). V lost 6 bases and J 2 bases, leaving 19 bases between the germline ends. The CDR3 loop is CASSDTSATLNYGYTF. CDR3 nucleotide sequence: TGTGCCAGCAGCGACACCTCGGCGACGTTGAACTATGGCTACACCTTC.

This clone was seen only once. J is TRBJ1-2 and V is TRBV27; 9 bases fit TRBD1. Germline V gene sequence: CDR1 MNHEY, CDR2 SMNVEV (reference sequence). This CDR3 has 12 residues. V lost 5 bases to trimming and J lost 8 bases; unmatched junction nucleotides: 3. The CDR3 bases are TGTGCCAGCAGTACAGGGGGCGCGGGCTACACCTTC. Encoded protein: CASSTGGAGYTF.